The clone carrying this T cell receptor beta chain was found once. Participants reported their clinical history, and cohort assignment relied on those reports. The authors' processing: Estimates of nucleated cell counts were drawn from the amplification of reference gene primers. Here immunoSEQ multiplex PCR was the method, and the copy in TCRdb shows in-frame clones only, minus some. For V, J and clone size, that table is used; D and trimming come from the DNA. The sample records 300,000 to 500,000 clones, 70% to 90% being singletons. This sample was taken from a study of blood T cell repertoires in COVID-19. Overall study context: Samples came from the United States, Italy and Spain, spanning acute and convalescent COVID-19.

The CDR3 extends over 15 amino acids. In germline, CDR1 is SGHVS, CDR2 FNYEAQ. V was pared by 2 bases and J by 2 bases, with 11 bases between. The sequencing input was PBMCs or T cells enriched from blood (not recorded which). This sequence joins TRBV7-6 and TRBJ2-3; possibly TRBD2 for D (5 bases). The receptor comes from a young woman with acute COVID-19. The CDR3 nucleotides read TGTGCCAGCAGCTTAAGAGGGATTGCCACAGATACGCAGTATTTT. Translation gives CASSLRGIATDTQYF.